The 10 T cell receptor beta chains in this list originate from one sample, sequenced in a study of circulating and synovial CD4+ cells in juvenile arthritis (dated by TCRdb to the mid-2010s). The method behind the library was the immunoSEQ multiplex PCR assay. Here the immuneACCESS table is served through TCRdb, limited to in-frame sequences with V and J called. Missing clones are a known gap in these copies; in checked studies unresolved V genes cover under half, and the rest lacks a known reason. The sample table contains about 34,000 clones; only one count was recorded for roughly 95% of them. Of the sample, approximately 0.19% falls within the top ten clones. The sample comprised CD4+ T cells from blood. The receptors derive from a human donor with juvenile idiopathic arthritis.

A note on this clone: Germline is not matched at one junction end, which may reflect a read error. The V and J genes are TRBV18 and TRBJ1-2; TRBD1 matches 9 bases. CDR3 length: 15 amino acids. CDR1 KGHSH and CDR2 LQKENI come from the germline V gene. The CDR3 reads CASSPQGAVNYGYTF. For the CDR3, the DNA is TGTGCCAGCTCGCCACAGGGGGCGGTTAACTATGGCTACACCTTC.

CDR3 sequence (DNA): TGTGCCAGCAGCCCTTCCGGGACTAGAGAGTGGAGTGAGCAGTTCTTC. Protein: CASSPSGTREWSEQFF. The V call is TRBV9, the J call TRBJ2-1, with 8 bases matching TRBD2. Germline V gene data show CDR1 as SGDLS and CDR2 as YYNGEE. There are 16 residues in the CDR3. Trimming at V came to 4 bases and at J to 9 bases, leaving 15 bases not matched to a gene.

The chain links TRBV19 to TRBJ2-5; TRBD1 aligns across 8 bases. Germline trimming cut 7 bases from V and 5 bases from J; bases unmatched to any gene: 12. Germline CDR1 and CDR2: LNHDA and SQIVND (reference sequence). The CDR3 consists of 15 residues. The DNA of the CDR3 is TGTGCCAGTACCGCGGCTCAGGGGGCGAAGGAGACCCAGTACTTC. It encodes CASTAAQGAKETQYF.

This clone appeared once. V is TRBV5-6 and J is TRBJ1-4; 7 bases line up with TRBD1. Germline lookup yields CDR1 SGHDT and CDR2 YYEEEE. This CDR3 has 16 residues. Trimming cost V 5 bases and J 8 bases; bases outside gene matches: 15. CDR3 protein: CASRHGQVRMGEKLFF. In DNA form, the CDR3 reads TGTGCCAGCAGACACGGACAGGTCCGAATGGGAGAAAAACTGTTTTTT.

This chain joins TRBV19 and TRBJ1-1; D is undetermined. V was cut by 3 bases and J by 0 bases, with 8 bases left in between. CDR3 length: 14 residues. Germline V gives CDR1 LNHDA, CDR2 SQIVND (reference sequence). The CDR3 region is CASSIGEMNTEAFF. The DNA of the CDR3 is TGTGCCAGTAGTATTGGGGAGATGAACACTGAAGCTTTCTTT. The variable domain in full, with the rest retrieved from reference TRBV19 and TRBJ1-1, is DGGITQSPKYLFRKEGQNVTLSCEQNLNHDAMYWYRQDPGQGLRLIYYSQIVNDFQKGDIAEGYSVSREKKESFPLTVTSAQKNPTAFYLCASSIGEMNTEAFFGQGTRLTVV.

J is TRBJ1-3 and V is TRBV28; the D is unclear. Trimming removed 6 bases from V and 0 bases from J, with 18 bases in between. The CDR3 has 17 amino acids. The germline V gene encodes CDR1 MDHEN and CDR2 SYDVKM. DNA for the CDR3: TGTGCCAGCAGCCTAAACCTGGCTCCTAGCTCTGGAAACACCATATATTTT. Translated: CASSLNLAPSSGNTIYF.

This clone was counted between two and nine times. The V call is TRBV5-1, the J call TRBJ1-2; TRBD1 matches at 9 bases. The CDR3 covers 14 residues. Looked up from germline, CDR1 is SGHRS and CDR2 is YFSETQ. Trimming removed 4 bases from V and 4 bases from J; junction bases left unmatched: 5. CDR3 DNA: TGCGCCAGCAGCCCGGGACAGGGACGCTATGGCTACACCTTC. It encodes CASSPGQGRYGYTF.

CDR3 protein: CASSRFLAGNYGYTF. CDR3 coding DNA: TGTGCCAGTAGTAGGTTCTTGGCCGGGAACTATGGCTACACCTTC. The chain has TRBV19 and TRBJ1-2; no firm D call. CDR1 is LNHDA, CDR2 SQIVND, per germline (reference sequence). V was cut by 4 bases and J by 2 bases, with 14 bases left in between. The CDR3 spans 15 residues.

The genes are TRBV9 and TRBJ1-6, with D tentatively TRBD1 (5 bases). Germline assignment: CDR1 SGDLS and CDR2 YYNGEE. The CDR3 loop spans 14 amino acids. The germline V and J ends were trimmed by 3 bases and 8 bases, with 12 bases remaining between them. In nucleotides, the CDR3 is TGTGCCAGCAGCGCCCGGACGGGGGATTCACCCCTCCACTTT. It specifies CASSARTGDSPLHF.

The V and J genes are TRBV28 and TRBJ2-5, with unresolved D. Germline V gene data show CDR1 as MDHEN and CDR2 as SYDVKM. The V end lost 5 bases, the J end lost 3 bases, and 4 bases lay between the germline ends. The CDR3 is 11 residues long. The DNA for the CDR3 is TGTGCCAGCAGTATAAAAGAGACCCAGTACTTC. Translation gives CASSIKETQYF.